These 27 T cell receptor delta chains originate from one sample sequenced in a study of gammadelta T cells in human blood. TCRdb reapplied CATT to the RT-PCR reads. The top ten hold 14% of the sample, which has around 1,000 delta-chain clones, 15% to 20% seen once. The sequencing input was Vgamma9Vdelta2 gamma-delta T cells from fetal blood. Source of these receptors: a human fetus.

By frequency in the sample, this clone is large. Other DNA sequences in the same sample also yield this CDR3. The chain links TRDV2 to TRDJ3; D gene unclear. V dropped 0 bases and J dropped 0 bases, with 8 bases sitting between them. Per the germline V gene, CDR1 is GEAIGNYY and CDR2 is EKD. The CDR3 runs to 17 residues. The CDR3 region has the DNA TGTGCCTGTGACACCGCAGGGAGCTCCTGGGACACCCGACAGATGTTTTTC. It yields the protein CACDTAGSSWDTRQMFF.

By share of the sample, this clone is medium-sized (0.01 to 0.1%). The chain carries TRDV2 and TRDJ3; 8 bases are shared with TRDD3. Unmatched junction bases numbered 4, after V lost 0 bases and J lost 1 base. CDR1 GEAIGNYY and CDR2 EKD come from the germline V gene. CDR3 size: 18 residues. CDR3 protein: CACDTAGYGSWDTRQMFF. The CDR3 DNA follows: TGTGCCTGTGACACCGCGGGATACGGTTCCTGGGACACCCGACAGATGTTTTTC.

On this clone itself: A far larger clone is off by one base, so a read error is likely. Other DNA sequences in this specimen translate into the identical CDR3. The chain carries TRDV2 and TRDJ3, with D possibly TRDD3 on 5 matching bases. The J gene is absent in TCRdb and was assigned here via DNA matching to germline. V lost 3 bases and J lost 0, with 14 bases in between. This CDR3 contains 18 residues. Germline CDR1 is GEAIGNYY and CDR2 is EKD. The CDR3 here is CACDPLPGASWDTRQMFF. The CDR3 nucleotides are TGTGCCTGTGACCCACTGCCGGGGGCCTCCTGGGACACCCGACAGATGTTTTTC.

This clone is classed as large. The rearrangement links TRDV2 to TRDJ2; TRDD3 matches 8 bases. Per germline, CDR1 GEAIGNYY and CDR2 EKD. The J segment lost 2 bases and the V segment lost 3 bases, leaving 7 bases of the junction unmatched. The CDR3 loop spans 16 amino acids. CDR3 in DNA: TGTGCCTGTGACGCCCTACTGGGGGGCTTGACAGCACAACTCTTCTTT. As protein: CACDALLGGLTAQLFF.

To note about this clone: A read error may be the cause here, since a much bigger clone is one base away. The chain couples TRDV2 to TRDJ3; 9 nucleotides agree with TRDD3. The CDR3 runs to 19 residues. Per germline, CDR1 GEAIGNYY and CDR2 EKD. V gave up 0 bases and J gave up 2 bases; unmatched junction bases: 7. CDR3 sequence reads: CACDTVTGGSTWDTRQMFF. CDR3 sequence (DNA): TGTGCCTGTGACACCGTTACTGGGGGAAGTACCTGGGACACCCGACAGATGTTTTTC.

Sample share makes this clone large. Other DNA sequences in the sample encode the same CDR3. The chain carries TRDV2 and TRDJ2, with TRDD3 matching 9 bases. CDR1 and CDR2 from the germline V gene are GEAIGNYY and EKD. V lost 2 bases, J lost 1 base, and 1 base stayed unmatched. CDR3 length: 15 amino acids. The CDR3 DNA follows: TGTGCCTGTGACATACTGGGGGATTTGACAGCACAACTCTTCTTT. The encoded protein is CACDILGDLTAQLFF.

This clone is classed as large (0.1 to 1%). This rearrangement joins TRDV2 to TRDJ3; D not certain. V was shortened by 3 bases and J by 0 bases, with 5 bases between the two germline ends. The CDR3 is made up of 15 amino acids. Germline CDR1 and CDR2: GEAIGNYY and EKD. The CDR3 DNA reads TGTGCCTGTGACTCCGTCTCCTGGGACACCCGACAGATGTTTTTC. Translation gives CACDSVSWDTRQMFF.

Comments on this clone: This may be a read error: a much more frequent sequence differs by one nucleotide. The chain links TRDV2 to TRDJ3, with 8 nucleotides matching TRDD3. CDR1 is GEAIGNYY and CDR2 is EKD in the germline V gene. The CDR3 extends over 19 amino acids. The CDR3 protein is CACDSTGGLSSWDTRQKFF. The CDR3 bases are TGTGCCTGTGACTCTACTGGGGGCCTCAGCTCCTGGGACACCCGACAGAAGTTTTTC.

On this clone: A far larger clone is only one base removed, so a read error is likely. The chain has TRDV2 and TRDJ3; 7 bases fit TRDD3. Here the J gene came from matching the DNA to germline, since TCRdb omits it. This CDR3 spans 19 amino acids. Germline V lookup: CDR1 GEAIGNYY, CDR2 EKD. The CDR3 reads CACDTVLGKSSWDTQQMFF. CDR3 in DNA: TGTGCCTGTGACACAGTACTGGGGAAGAGCTCCTGGGACACCCAACAGATGTTTTTC.

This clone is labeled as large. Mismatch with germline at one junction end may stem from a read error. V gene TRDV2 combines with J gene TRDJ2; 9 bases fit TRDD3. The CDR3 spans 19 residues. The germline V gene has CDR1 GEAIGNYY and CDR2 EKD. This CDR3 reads CACDTGGLLGDYLTTQLFF. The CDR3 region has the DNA TGTGCCTGTGACACCGGAGGCCTCCTGGGGGATTATTTGACAACACAACTCTTCTTT.

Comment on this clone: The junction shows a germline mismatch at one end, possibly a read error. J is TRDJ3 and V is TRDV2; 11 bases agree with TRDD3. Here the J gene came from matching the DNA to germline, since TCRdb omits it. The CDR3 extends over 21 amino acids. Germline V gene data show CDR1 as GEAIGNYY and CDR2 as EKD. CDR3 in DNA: TGTGCCTGTGACACGGTGGTGGGGGATACGCAAAGCTCCTGGGACACCCGAAAGATGTTTTTC. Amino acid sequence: CACDTVVGDTQSSWDTRKMFF.

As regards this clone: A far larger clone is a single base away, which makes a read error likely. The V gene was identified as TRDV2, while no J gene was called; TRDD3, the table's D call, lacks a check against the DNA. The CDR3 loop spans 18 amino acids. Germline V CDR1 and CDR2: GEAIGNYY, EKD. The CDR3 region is CACDYTGGSSWDTRQMIF. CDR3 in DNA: TGTGCCTGTGACTACACTGGGGGTAGCTCCTGGGACACCCGACAGATGATTTTC.

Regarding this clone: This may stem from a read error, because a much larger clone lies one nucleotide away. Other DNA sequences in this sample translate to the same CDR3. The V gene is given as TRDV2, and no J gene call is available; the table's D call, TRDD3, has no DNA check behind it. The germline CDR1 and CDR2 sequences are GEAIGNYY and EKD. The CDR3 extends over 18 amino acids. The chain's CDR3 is CACDNTGGYSWDTRQMFF. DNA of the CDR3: TGTGCCTGTGACAATACTGGGGGATACTCCTGGGACACCCGACAAATGTTTTTC.

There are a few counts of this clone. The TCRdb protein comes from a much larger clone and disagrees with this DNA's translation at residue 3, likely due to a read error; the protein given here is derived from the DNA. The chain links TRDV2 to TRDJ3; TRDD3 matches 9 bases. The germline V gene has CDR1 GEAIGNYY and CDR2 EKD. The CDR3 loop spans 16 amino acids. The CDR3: CASDWGSSWDTRQMFF. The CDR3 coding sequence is TGTGCCTCTGACTGGGGGAGCTCCTGGGACACCCGACAGATGTTTTTC.

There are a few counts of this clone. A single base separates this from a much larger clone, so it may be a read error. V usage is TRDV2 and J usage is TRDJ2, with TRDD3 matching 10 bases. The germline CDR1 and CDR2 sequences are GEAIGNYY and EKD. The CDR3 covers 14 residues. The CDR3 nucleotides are TGTGCCAGTGATTCACTGGGGGATACAGCACAACTCTTCTTT. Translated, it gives CASDSLGDTAQLFF.

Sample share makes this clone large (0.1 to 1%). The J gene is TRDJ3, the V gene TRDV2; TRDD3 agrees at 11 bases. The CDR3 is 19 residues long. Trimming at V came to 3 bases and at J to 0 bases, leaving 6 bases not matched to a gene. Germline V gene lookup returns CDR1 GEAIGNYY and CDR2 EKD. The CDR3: CACDPTGGYRSWDTRQMFF. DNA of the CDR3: TGTGCCTGTGACCCTACTGGGGGATATCGCTCCTGGGACACCCGACAGATGTTTTTC.

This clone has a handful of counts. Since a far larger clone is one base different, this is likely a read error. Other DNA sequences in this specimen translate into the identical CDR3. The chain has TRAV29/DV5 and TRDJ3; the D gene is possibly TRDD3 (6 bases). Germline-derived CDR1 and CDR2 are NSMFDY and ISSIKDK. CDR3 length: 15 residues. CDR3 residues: CARWGPSWDTRQMFF. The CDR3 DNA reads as TGTGCTCGTTGGGGGCCCTCCTGGGACACCAGACAGATGTTTTTC. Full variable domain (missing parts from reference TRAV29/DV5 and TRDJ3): DQQVKQNSPSLSVQEGRISILNCDYTNSMFDYFLWYKKYPAEGPTFLISISSIKDKNEDGRFTVFLNKSAKHLSLHIVPSQPGDSAVYFCARWGPSWDTRQMFFGTGIKLFVEP.

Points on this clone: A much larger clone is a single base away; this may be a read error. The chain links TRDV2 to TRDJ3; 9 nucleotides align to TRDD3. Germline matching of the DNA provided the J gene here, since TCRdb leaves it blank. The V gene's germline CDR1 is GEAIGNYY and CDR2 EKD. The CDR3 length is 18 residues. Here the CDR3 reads CASDTGGYSSWDTRQMFF. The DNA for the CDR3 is TGTGCCAGTGACACCGGGGGATACAGCTCCTGGGACACCCGACAGATGTTTTTC.

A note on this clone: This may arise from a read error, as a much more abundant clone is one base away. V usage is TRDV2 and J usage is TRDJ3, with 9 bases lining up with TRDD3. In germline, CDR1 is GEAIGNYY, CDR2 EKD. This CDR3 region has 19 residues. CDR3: CACYTVAGGFSWDTRQMFF. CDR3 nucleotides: TGTGCCTGTTACACCGTCGCTGGGGGATTCTCCTGGGACACCCGACAGATGTTTTTC.

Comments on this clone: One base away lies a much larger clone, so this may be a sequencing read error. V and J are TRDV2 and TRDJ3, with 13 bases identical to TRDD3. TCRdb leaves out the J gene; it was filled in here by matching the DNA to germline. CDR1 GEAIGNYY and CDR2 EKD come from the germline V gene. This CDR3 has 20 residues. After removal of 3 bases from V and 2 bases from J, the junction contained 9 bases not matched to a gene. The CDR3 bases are TGTGCCTGTGACCCCGCCTACTGGGGGATACGCCCCTGGGACACCCGACAGATGTTTTTC. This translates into CACDPAYWGIRPWDTRQMFF.

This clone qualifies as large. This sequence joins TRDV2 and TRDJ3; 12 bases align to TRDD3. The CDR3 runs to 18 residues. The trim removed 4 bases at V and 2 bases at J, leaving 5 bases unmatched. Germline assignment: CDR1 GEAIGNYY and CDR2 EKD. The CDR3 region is CACDTGGYSPWDTRQMFF. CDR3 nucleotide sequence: TGTGCCTGTGATACTGGGGGATACTCCCCCTGGGACACCCGACAGATGTTTTTC.

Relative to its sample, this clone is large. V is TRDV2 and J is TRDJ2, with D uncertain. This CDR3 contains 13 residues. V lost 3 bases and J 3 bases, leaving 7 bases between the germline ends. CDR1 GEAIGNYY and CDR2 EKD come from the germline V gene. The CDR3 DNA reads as TGTGCCTGTGACTTTTTGATGACAGCACAACTCTTCTTT. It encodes CACDFLMTAQLFF.

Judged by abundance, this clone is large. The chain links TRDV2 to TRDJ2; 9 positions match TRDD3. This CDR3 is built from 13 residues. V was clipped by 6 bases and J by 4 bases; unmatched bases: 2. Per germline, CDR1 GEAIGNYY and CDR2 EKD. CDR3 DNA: TGTGCCTGTTTACTGGGGGAGACAGCACAACTCTTCTTT. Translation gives CACLLGETAQLFF.

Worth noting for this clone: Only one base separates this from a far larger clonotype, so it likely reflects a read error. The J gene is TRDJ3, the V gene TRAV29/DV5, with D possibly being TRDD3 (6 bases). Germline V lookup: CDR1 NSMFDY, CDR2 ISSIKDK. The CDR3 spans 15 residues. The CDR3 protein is CARWGPFWDTRQMFF. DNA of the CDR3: TGTGCTCGTTGGGGGCCCTTCTGGGACACCCGACAGATGTTTTTC.

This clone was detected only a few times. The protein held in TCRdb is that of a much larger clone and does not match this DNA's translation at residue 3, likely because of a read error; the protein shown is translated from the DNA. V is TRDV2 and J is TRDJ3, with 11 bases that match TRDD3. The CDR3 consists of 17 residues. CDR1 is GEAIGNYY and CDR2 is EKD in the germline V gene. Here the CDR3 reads CAGDVLGDTWDTRQMFF. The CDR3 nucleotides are TGTGCCGGTGACGTACTGGGGGATACCTGGGACACCCGACAGATGTTTTTC.

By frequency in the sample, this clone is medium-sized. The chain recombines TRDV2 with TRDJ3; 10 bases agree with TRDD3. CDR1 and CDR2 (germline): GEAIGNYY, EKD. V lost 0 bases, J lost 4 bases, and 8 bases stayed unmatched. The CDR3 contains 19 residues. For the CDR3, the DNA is TGTGCCTGTGACACCTGGGGGATACAAGAAGCTTGGGACACCCGACAGATGTTTTTC. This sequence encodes CACDTWGIQEAWDTRQMFF.

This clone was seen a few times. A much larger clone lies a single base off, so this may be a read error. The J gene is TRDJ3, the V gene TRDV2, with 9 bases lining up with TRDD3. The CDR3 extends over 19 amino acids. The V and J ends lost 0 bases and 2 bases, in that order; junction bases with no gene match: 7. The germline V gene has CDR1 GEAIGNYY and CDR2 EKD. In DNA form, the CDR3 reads TGTGCCTGTGACACCGGTTGGGGGATATACACCTGGGACACCCGACAGATGTTTTTC. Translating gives CACDTGWGIYTWDTRQMFF.